This TCR beta chain was found in a study of beta chain features in type 1 diabetes (dated 2018 in TCRdb). Describing the broader study: No differences in mean age, gender distribution, total cell number or subset yield were found between patients and healthy donors. Regulatory and stem cell-like memory subsets were obtained from only 8 patients and about eight healthy donors, while naive and central memory subsets were obtained from all 30 or so donors. A total of some 100,000,000 sorted cells were examined across all samples, and a strong correlation was observed between cell number per subset and RNA yield. The study compared the TCRB repertoires of sorted circulating CD4+ T cell subsets in recently diagnosed type 1 diabetes patients with those in matched healthy donors. Summary of the overall study and its limitations: Sequencing cDNA rather than genomic DNA could over-represent highly expressing activated cells, although activation and CD3 levels did not differ between groups. Naive, central memory and regulatory TCRB repertoires appeared to be more similar among patients than among healthy donors. PCR might favor shorter templates, but patient and control samples were amplified and corrected together, so any skew would affect both groups equally. Because small numbers of individuals were included in the HLA sub-analyses, any influence of HLA type on TCRB rearrangement was left unresolved. In all four CD4+ subsets, TCRB CDR3 length was moderately but significantly shorter in type 1 diabetes patients. Patients with type 1 diabetes made fewer insertions and deleted more nucleotides at VDJ recombination sites, implying thymic rearrangement abnormalities.

The entire amount of isolated RNA was reverse transcribed using the High Capacity cDNA Reverse Transcription Kit, so the sequenced TCRB transcripts were expressed ones. Deep immunoSEQ sequencing was performed on naive, central memory and regulatory T cell samples, with an average of roughly 4 million total reads per sample. Sorted cells were lysed in RLT buffer, and RNA was extracted using DNase-treated RNeasy Micro or Mini kits according to cell number. Each cell subset was processed on its own to prevent cross-contamination, while patient and healthy donor samples were processed together. The immunoSEQ multiplex PCR was used to amplify TCRB sequences from cDNA, generating 87-bp fragments that spanned the CDR3 region. Sequencing of the amplicons was done on the Illumina HiSeq platform. Under the source paper's analysis protocol: Synthetic template baselines were used to correct PCR bias computationally, reads within Hamming distance 2 were collapsed, and singletons that could not be merged were discarded. Reads were aligned against IMGT to assign V, D and J genes, CDR3 length and insertions or deletions at six rearrangement sites. Clonotype counts were normalized to sorted cell number within each subset before computing true diversity and Gini coefficients with the tcR R package. The overlap coefficient, calculated on TCRB nucleotide sequences, was used to quantify repertoire sharing. Imported from immuneACCESS, the table was reduced by TCRdb to in-frame sequences with V and J called. These copies leave out some clones; in studies compared against another copy, an unresolved V gene accounts for under half, and the cause of the remainder is not known. That table gives V, J and clone size, and the DNA gave D and trimming. This sample holds around 56,000 clones; about 47% were observed only once. The ten largest clonotypes hold around 2.5% of the sample.

On this clone itself: No cognate antigen has been identified for it. No much larger clone is present one base from it, and per-base qualities are unavailable.

Trimming removed 5 bases from V and 2 bases from J; the gene matches leave 1 base unexplained. CDR3 length: 13 amino acids, cysteine to phenylalanine. Here the CDR3 DNA is all that survives: 39 bases in frame from base 1. For CDR1 and CDR2, the germline V gene lists MNHEY and SVGAGI. Each donor gave one peripheral blood draw, averaging roughly 120 mL, which was collected into heparinised tubes. Using a panel that included CD45RO, CCR7, CD25, CD127, CD95 and CD27, naive, central memory, regulatory and stem cell-like memory CD4+ T cells were sorted on a BD FACSAria II. A purity above 98% was achieved for all sorted populations. PBMCs were isolated right away by Lymphoprep density gradient centrifugation and were stained directly, without culture. So that batch effects would be minimized, each experiment stained and sorted samples in pairs, pairing one healthy donor with one patient.

The TCR was taken from a woman aged 40 to 50 with type 1 diabetes. The rearrangement joined TRBV6-5 to TRBJ2-7, and TRBD1 matches 9 of the central bases. The sample consisted of Tregs from blood. This specimen's cell subset or site label, interpreted: regulatory CD4+ T cells. CDR3 reads: CASSGTGPYEQYF. The sequenced DNA is TGTGCCAGCAGTGGGACAGGGCCCTACGAGCAGTACTTC.